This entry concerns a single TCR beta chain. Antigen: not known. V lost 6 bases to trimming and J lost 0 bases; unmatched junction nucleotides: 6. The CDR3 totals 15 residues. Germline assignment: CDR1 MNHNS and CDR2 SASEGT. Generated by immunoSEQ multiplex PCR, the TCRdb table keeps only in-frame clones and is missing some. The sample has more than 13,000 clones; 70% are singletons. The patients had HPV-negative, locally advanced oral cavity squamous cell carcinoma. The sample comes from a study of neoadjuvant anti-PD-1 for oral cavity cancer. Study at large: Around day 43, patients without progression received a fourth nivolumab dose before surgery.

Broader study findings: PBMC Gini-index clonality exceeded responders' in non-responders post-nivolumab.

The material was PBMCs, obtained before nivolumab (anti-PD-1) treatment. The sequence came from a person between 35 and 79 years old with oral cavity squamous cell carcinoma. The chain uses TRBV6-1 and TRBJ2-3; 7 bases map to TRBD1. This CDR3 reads CASSRTGDSTDTQYF. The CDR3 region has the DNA TGTGCCAGCAGCCGAACAGGGGATAGCACAGATACGCAGTATTTT.